This paragraph covers one TCR beta chain sequence. These data are taken from a study of blood T cell repertoires in COVID-19. Study context: Samples came from the United States, Italy and Spain, spanning acute and convalescent COVID-19. In each case, the material was cDNA or gDNA derived from T cells, B-cell-depleted T cells, or PBMCs.

In the authors' workflow: The assay estimated nucleated cells by amplifying reference gene primers. The table came from immunoSEQ multiplex PCR; TCRdb's copy has only in-frame clones and leaves some out. V and J calls plus clone size are reproduced from that table; the DNA served to infer D and trimming. The table shows under 200,000 clones, with about 83% occurring only once. This CDR3 has 15 amino acids. V trimming: 4 bases; J trimming: 6 bases; junction bases outside the gene matches: 11. The germline V gene has CDR1 SGHTA and CDR2 FQGNSA. Sequencing was carried out using peripheral blood. The rearrangement uses TRBV7-2 and TRBJ1-2, with 7 bases identical to TRBD1. This TCR was sampled from a human donor in a cohort sampled during active COVID-19. CDR3 nucleotides: TGTGCCAGCAGCTCCCGAACTCCGACAGGGCATGGCTACACCTTC. Translated, it gives CASSSRTPTGHGYTF.